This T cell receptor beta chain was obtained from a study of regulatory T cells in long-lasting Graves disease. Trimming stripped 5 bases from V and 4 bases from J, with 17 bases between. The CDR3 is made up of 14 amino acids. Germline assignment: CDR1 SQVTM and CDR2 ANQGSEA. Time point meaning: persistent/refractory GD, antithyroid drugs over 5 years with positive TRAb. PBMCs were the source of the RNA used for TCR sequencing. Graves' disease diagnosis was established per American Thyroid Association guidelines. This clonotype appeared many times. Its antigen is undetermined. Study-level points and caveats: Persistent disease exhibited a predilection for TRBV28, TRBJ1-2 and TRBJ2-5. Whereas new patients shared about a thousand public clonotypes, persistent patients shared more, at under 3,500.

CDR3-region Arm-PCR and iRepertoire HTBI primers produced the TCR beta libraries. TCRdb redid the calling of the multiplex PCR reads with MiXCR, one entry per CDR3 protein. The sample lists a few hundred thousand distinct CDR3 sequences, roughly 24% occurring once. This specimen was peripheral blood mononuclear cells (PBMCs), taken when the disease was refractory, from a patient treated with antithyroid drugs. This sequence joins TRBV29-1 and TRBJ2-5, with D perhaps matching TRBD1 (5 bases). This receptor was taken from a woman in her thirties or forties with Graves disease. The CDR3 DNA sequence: TGCAGCGTTTTAGAGGCCAGGGCGATAGAGACCCAGTACTTC. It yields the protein CSVLEARAIETQYF.